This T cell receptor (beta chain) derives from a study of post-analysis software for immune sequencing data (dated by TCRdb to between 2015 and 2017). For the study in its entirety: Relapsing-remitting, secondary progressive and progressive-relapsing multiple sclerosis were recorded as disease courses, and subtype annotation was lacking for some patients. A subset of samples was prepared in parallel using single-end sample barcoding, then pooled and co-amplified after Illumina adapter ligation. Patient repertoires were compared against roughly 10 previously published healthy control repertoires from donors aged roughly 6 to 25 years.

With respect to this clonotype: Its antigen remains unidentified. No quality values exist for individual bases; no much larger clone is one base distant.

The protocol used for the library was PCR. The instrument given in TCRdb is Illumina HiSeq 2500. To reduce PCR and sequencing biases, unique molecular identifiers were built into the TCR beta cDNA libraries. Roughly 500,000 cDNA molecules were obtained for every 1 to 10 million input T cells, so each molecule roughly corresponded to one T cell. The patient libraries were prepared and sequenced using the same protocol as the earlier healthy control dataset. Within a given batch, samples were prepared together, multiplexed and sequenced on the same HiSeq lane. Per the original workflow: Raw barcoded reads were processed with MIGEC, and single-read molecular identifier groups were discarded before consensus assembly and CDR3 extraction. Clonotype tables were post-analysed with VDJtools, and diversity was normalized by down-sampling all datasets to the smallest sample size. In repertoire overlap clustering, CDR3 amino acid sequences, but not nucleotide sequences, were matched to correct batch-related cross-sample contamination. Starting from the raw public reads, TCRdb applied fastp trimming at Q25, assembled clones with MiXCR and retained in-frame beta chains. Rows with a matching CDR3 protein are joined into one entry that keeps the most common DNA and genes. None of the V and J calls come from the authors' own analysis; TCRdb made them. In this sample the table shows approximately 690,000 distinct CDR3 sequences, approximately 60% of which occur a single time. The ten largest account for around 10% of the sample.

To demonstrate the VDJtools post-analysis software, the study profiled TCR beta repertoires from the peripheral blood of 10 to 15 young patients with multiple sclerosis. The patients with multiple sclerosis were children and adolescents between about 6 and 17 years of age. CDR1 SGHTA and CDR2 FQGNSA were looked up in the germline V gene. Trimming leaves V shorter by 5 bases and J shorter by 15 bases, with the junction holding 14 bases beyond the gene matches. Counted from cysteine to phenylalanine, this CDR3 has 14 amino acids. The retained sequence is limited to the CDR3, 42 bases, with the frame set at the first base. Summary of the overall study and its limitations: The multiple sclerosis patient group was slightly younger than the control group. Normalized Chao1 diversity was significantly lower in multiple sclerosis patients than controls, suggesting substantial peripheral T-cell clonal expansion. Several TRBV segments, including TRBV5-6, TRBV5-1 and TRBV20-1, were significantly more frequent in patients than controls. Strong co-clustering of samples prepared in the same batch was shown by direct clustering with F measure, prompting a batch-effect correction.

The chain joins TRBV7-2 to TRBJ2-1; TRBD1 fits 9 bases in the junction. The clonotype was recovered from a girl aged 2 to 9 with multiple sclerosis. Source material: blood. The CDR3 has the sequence CASSPILQGANVFF. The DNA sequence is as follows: TGTGCCAGCAGCCCAATACTACAGGGGGCAAACGTGTTCTTC.